What follows are 20 T cell receptor beta chains derived from one specimen sequenced in a study of CD8+ T cells in alopecia areata. Sequencing used cDNA as its template, made by extracting RNA and reverse transcribing it. Here immunoSEQ multiplex PCR was the method, and the copy in TCRdb shows in-frame clones only, minus some. The sample holds over 100,000 clones, and no clone turns up only once. Sequenced material: lesional skin. The receptors here all came from a C3H/HeJ mouse with alopecia areata. This mouse strain has H2-k as its MHC haplotype.

This clone was seen at least ten times. Mouse germline and gene names are used. The read finishes 4 residues shy of the CDR3 end, and the germline J gene is used to complete it. The chain employs TRBV13-3 and TRBJ2-1, with 7 bases lining up with TRBD1. The CDR3 extends over 16 amino acids. Germline CDR1 NNHDY, CDR2 SYVADS. J was trimmed by 2 bases and V by 0 bases; bases with no gene match: 5. The CDR3 spells CASSDARQGDYAEQFF. The covered CDR3 bases are TGTGCCAGCAGTGATGCGCGCCAGGGGGACTATGCT.

This clone has only a few counts. Here the gene names and germline are mouse. The read falls 4 residues short of the CDR3 end, and the missing part is taken from the germline J gene. The chain employs TRBV1 and TRBJ2-1, with 11 bases matching TRBD2. Germline CDR1 and CDR2: NSQYPW and LRSPGD (reference sequence). This CDR3 is 15 amino acids long. Trimming took 5 bases from V and 5 from J; bases not matched to a gene: 5. The CDR3 sequence: CTCSSPTGGDAEQFF. The DNA read from the CDR3 is TGCACCTGCAGTTCTCCGACTGGGGGGGATGCT.

This clone came up a few times. Gene labels here are mouse ones. The read ends 4 residues shy of where the CDR3 ends; the end is completed using the germline J gene. V is TRBV19 and J is TRBJ2-5; TRBD1 matches 7 bases. The CDR3 has 16 residues. Germline V lookup: CDR1 FNHDT, CDR2 SITEND (reference sequence). The J segment lost 0 bases and the V segment lost 4 bases, leaving 8 bases of the junction unmatched. CDR3 in amino acids: CASSPTGERNQDTQYF. CDR3 bases read: TGTGCCAGCAGTCCAACAGGGGAACGGAACCAAGAC.

This clone was counted only a few times. Genes here carry mouse names. Read data end 4 residues before the CDR3 end; the end is taken from the germline J gene. The J gene is TRBJ2-1, the V gene TRBV13-2, with 8 bases lining up with TRBD2. The CDR3 has 15 residues. J gave up 3 bases and V 3 bases, and 5 bases lay outside the gene matches. Germline CDR1 and CDR2: NNHNN and SYGAGS (reference sequence). CDR3 in amino acids: CASGGTLGVYAEQFF. Incomplete CDR3 DNA: TGTGCCAGCGGTGGGACACTGGGGGTCTATGCT.

Turning to this clone: Gene names are the mouse ones. The CDR3 is cut off 4 residues early in the read; its end comes from the germline J gene. The rearrangement joins TRBV1 to TRBJ2-1; the D gene is possibly TRBD1 (5 bases). This CDR3 is built from 14 residues. Germline lookup yields CDR1 NSQYPW and CDR2 LRSPGD (reference sequence). V gave up 3 bases and J gave up 3 bases, with 9 bases separating them. The CDR3 sequence: CTCSAQGGYAEQFF. The sequenced part of the CDR3 DNA is TGCACCTGCAGTGCCCAGGGAGGCTATGCT. The full variable domain, in which reference TRBV1 and TRBJ2-1 provide the parts outside the CDR3, is VTLLEQNPRWRLVPRGQAVNLRCILKNSQYPWMSWYQQDLQKQLQWLFTLRSPGDKEVKSLPGADYLATRVTDTELRLQVANMSQGRTLYCTCSAQGGYAEQFFGPGTRLTVL.

Comments on this clone: Gene names follow the mouse nomenclature. The read ends 4 residues shy of where the CDR3 ends; the end is completed using the germline J gene. The genes are TRBV13-3 and TRBJ2-7; 7 bases line up with TRBD2. Germline V CDR1 and CDR2: NNHDY, SYVADS. The CDR3 has 15 amino acids. The junction had 7 bases not matched to a gene; V was cut back by 4 bases and J by 0 bases. The CDR3 DNA, read in part, is TGTGCCAGCAGTCGCACTGGGGAGAGCTCCTAT. Its translation: CASSRTGESSY. The CDR3 reads in full as CASSRTGESSYEQYF.

This clone was observed a handful of times. Germline and genes: mouse. Read sequence stops 4 residues before the CDR3 end, and the germline J gene provides the missing end. This sequence joins TRBV1 and TRBJ2-1; 12 nucleotides align to TRBD2. J lost 3 bases, V lost 4 bases, and 13 bases had no gene match. CDR1 NSQYPW and CDR2 LRSPGD come from the germline V gene (reference sequence). The CDR3 sequence is 19 residues long. The part of the CDR3 DNA that was read is TGCACCTGCAGTGGCCCGGGACTGGGGGGACCCGGGAGCTATGCT. This encodes CTCSGPGLGGPGSYA. The whole CDR3 reads CTCSGPGLGGPGSYAEQFF.

This clone was seen a handful of times. The TCRdb protein and the DNA translation do not line up at residue 10; the protein shown here was made by translating the DNA. Mouse gene names apply. Sequencing ends 3 residues short of the CDR3 end; the germline J gene provides the rest. The V and J genes are TRBV13-1 and TRBJ1-3; weak D call: TRBD1 (6 bases). Germline values: CDR1 NSHNY, CDR2 SYGAGN. The CDR3 spans 13 residues. Trimming stripped 2 bases from V and 6 bases from J, with 9 bases between. CDR3 DNA (partial): TGTGCCAGCAGTGAAGGGGACAAAAATACG. Translated, it gives CASSEGDKNT. The whole CDR3 sequence reads CASSEGDKNTLYF.

This clone was recorded a few times. The gene symbols are mouse symbols. The CDR3 end is not reached by the read, which stops 4 residues before it; the germline J gene fills it in. The V call is TRBV13-3, the J call TRBJ2-4; 9 nucleotides line up with TRBD1. This CDR3 comprises 16 residues. V shed 5 bases and J 0 bases; nucleotides not matched to a gene: 7. Germline assignment: CDR1 NNHDY and CDR2 SYVADS. CDR3 DNA, as far as it was read: TGTGCCAGCAGGTCCGGGACAGGGAGTAGTCAAAAC. Translation: CASRSGTGSSQN. The whole CDR3 reads CASRSGTGSSQNTLYF.

This clone was observed a handful of times. Any gene name here is a mouse gene name. The read ends 4 residues shy of where the CDR3 ends; the end is completed using the germline J gene. In the same sample, other DNA sequences code for this CDR3. This chain links TRBV13-3 with TRBJ2-5, with 8 bases fitting TRBD1. The V and J ends lost 2 bases and 3 bases, in that order; junction bases with no gene match: 5. The length of the CDR3 is 15 residues. Germline assignment: CDR1 NNHDY and CDR2 SYVADS. CDR3 residues: CASSERTGNQDTQYF. Incomplete CDR3 DNA: TGTGCCAGCAGTGAGCGGACAGGGAATCAAGAC.

Turning to this clone: The gene names given are mouse names. The CDR3 bases that were read are TGTGCCAGCAACCCGGGACAGGGGACCTCCTAT. It specifies CASNPGQGTSY. The whole CDR3 sequence reads CASNPGQGTSYEQYF. The chain employs TRBV13-1 and TRBJ2-7, with 10 bases lining up with TRBD1. The read halts 4 residues ahead of the CDR3 end, with the missing end drawn from the germline J gene. Trimming removed 6 bases from V and 0 bases from J; junction bases left unmatched: 6. CDR3 length: 15 amino acids. CDR1 NSHNY and CDR2 SYGAGN come from the germline V gene.

Points on this clone: Gene names and germline refer to mouse. The sequenced fragment ends 4 residues before the CDR3 boundary, so the rest is inferred from the germline J gene. V usage is TRBV17 and J usage is TRBJ1-2, with 9 bases fitting TRBD1. CDR1 and CDR2 from the germline V gene are MNHDT and YYDKIL. The CDR3 totals 15 residues. V dropped 1 base and J dropped 4; count of bases not matched to a gene: 4. The CDR3 region is CASSRAGQGGSDYTF. CDR3 DNA, as far as it was read: TGTGCTAGCAGTAGAGCGGGACAGGGAGGCTCC.

About this clone itself: The listed genes are named as in mouse. The CDR3 end lies 4 residues beyond the end of the read and is filled in from the germline J gene. J is TRBJ2-7 and V is TRBV14, with D tentatively TRBD2 (6 bases). Between the trimmed V and J ends, which lost 5 bases and 2 bases, there was a span of 8 bases. The germline V gene encodes CDR1 SGHDT and CDR2 FRDEAV. CDR3 length: 12 amino acids. The CDR3 DNA, read in part, is TGTGCCAGCAGGCGGGGGGCCTAT. Protein sequence: CASRRGAY. The whole CDR3 sequence reads CASRRGAYEQYF.

This clone was detected only a few times. Gene labels here are mouse ones. From the germline J gene comes the end of the CDR3, since the read stops 4 residues before it. J is TRBJ1-2 and V is TRBV19; maybe TRBD1 (6 bases). V lost 4 bases and J lost 0, with 13 bases in between. The CDR3 runs 15 residues. Germline V gene sequence: CDR1 FNHDT, CDR2 SITEND (reference sequence). CDR3 amino acids: CASSPHRATNSDYTF. Partial CDR3 DNA: TGTGCCAGCAGTCCACACAGGGCCACAAACTCC. The full variable domain, completed using reference TRBV19 and TRBJ1-2, is GGIITQTPKFLIGQEGQKLTLKCQQNFNHDTMYWYRQDSGKGLRLIYYSITENDLQKGDLSEGYDASREKKSSFSLTVTSAQKNEMAVFLCASSPHRATNSDYTFGSGTRLLVI.

Concerning this clone: The genes are named according to mouse. The read is 4 residues too short to cover the CDR3 end, so that end is filled in from the germline J gene. The chain couples TRBV16 to TRBJ2-2, with D possibly TRBD1 on 6 matching bases. Germline V lookup: CDR1 SGHSA, CDR2 FRNQAP. The length of the CDR3 is 14 residues. V was clipped by 6 bases and J by 3 bases, with 11 bases between them. CDR3 bases read: TGTGCAAGCAGATCAGGGGAGGACACCGGG. It is translated as CASRSGEDTG. The CDR3 as a whole reads CASRSGEDTGQLYF.

This clone was seen more than once but under ten times. The protein in this entry is translated from the DNA; at residue 13 it differs from the protein listed in TCRdb. Gene names follow the mouse nomenclature. The CDR3: CASSPAGTDNNSPLYF. The DNA read from the CDR3 is TGTGCCAGCAGCCCTGCCGGGACAGACAATAATTCGCCC. The rearrangement joins TRBV19 to TRBJ1-6, with 7 nucleotides matching TRBD1. The CDR3 end is not reached by the read, which stops 3 residues before it; the germline J gene fills it in. TRBJ1-6 is sorted into the ORF group, with uncertain function. CDR1 is FNHDT, CDR2 SITEND, per germline (reference sequence). This CDR3 has 16 residues. After removal of 5 bases from V and 5 bases from J, the junction contained 10 bases not matched to a gene.

In its sample, this clone was seen a few times. The gene symbols are mouse symbols. The CDR3 is cut off 4 residues early in the read; its end comes from the germline J gene. V and J are TRBV19 and TRBJ2-7; the match to TRBD2 covers 11 bases. The J segment lost 0 bases and the V segment lost 4 bases, leaving 3 bases of the junction unmatched. CDR3 length: 15 residues. Germline V CDR1 and CDR2: FNHDT, SITEND (reference sequence). The CDR3 DNA, read in part, is TGTGCCAGCAGTGGGGGACTGGGGGACTCCTAT. Residues: CASSGGLGDSY. The whole CDR3 protein is CASSGGLGDSYEQYF.

Notes on this clone: Gene names are the mouse ones. The read is 4 residues too short to cover the CDR3 end, so that end is filled in from the germline J gene. This chain connects TRBV13-3 to TRBJ2-3; 7 bases align to TRBD2. Losses at the gene ends were 5 bases for V and 0 bases for J; bases not matched to a gene: 6. There are 15 residues in the CDR3. CDR1 is NNHDY and CDR2 is SYVADS in the germline V gene. CDR3 sequence reads: CASSPPWGSAETLYF. CDR3 DNA, as far as it was read: TGTGCCAGCAGCCCCCCCTGGGGGAGTGCAGAA.

Concerning this clone itself: Here the gene names and germline are mouse. The read ends 4 residues shy of where the CDR3 ends; the end is completed using the germline J gene. The chain links TRBV13-2 to TRBJ2-3; possible D gene TRBD1, 5 bases. V lost 2 bases to trimming and J lost 3 bases, with 7 bases between them. CDR3 length: 13 amino acids. The germline gives CDR1 NNHNN, CDR2 SYGAGS (reference sequence). CDR3 bases read: TGTGCCAGCGGTGAGCAGGGAGCAGAA. Translated, it gives CASGEQGAE. The complete CDR3 sequence is CASGEQGAETLYF.

In its sample, this clone was seen many times. Gene labels here are mouse ones. The read terminates 4 residues before the CDR3 end, so the remaining end is supplied by the germline J gene. This sample includes further DNA sequences coding for the same CDR3. The chain links TRBV13-3 to TRBJ2-1; TRBD1 matches 12 bases. V shed 7 bases and J 6 bases; nucleotides not matched to a gene: 5. The CDR3 runs 14 residues. The germline gives CDR1 NNHDY, CDR2 SYVADS. CDR3 DNA (partial): TGTGCCAGCTCGGGACAGGGGGCGCTTGCT. Its protein is CASSGQGALA. The entire CDR3 is CASSGQGALAEQFF.